This T cell receptor beta chain was observed in a study of shared clonotypes between healthy human individuals. It was 200 to 250 ng DNA, 31,000 or so T cell genomes, that sorted-subset replicate PCRs used. Sequencing used immunoSEQ multiplex PCR; TCRdb keeps in-frame clones, though not all of them. The data contain 950,000 to 1,100,000 clones, 65% to 75% of them seen just once; the ten biggest clones take up about 1.5%. Sequencing used memory CD4+ T cells sorted from blood. Documented subset: CD45RA-negative fraction. The TCR originated in a man younger than 35 in good health.

The chain's CDR3 is CASSAGTGLTDTQYF. The CDR3 DNA is TGCGCCAGCAGCGCCGGGACAGGGCTCACAGATACGCAGTATTTT. The genes are TRBV10-1 and TRBJ2-3; 9 nucleotides line up with TRBD1. The CDR3 has 15 amino acids. V dropped 6 bases and J dropped 2; count of bases not matched to a gene: 6. CDR1 is WNHNN and CDR2 is SYGVQD in the germline V gene (reference sequence).